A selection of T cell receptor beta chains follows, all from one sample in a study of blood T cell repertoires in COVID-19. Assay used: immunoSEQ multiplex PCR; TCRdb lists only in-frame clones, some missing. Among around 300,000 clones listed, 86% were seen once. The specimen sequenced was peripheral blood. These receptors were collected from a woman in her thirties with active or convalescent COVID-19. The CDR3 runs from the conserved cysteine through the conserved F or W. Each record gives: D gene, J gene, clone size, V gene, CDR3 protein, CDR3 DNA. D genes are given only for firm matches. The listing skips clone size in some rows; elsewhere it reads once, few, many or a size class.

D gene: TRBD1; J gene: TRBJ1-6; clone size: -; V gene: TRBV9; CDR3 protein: CASSPHTGASPLHF; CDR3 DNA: TGTGCCAGCAGCCCCCACACAGGGGCATCACCCCTCCACTTT
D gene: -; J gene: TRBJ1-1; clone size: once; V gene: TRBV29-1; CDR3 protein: CSVEGLLNTEAFF; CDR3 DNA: TGCAGCGTTGAGGGGCTTTTGAACACTGAAGCTTTCTTT
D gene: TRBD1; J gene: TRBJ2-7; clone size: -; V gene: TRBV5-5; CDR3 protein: CASSLGDRGFSYEQYF; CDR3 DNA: TGTGCCAGCAGCTTGGGGGACAGGGGATTTTCCTACGAGCAGTACTTC
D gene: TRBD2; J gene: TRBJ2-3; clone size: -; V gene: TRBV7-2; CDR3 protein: CASSLGLASTDTQYF; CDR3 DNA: TGTGCCAGCAGCTTGGGACTAGCTAGCACAGATACGCAGTATTTT
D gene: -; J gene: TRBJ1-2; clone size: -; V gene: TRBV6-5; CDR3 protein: CASTRRAGGYTF; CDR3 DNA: TGTGCCAGCACCCGGAGGGCGGGGGGCTACACCTTC
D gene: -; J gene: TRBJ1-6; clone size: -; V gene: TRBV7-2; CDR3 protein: CASRPRGVVNSPLHF; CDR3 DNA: TGTGCCAGCAGGCCCCGAGGAGTGGTCAATTCACCCCTCCACTTT
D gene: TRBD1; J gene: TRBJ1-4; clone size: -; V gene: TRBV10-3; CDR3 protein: CAIRPTGEGGEKLFF; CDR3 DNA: TGTGCCATCAGGCCAACAGGGGAAGGTGGTGAAAAACTGTTTTTT
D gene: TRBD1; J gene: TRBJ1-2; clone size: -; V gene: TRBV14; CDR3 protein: CASSQAGRTGDGYTF; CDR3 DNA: TGTGCCAGCAGCCAGGCCGGCAGGACAGGGGATGGCTACACCTTC
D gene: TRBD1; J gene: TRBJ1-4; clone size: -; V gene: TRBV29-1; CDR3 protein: CSVRTGGGEKLFF; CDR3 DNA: TGCAGCGTAAGGACAGGGGGTGGTGAAAAACTGTTTTTT
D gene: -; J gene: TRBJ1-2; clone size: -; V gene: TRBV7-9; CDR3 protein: CASSLVEAYGYTF; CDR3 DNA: TGTGCCAGCAGCTTAGTTGAGGCCTATGGCTACACCTTC
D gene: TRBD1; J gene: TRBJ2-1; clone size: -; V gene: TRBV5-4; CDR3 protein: CASSQDRGSYNEQFF; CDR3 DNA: TGTGCCAGCAGCCAGGACAGGGGGTCCTACAATGAGCAGTTCTTC
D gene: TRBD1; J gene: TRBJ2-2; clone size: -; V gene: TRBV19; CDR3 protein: CATRKQGNGELFF; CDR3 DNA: TGTGCCACTCGGAAACAGGGGAACGGGGAGCTGTTTTTT
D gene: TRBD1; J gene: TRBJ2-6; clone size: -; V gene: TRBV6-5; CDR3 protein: CAGDRGPGANVLTF; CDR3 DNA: TGTGCCGGGGACAGGGGGCCCGGGGCCAACGTCCTGACTTTC
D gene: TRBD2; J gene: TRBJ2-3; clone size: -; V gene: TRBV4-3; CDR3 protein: CASSLGTSGGYTDTQYF; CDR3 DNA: TGCGCCAGCAGCCTCGGGACTAGCGGGGGGTACACAGATACGCAGTATTTT
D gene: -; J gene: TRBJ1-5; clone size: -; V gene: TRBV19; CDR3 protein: CASSRRRGARSNQPQHF; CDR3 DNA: TGTGCCAGTAGTAGGAGGCGGGGGGCGCGCAGCAATCAGCCCCAGCATTTT
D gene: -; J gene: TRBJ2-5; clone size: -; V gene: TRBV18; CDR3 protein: CASSPPTGIGETQYF; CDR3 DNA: TGTGCCAGCTCACCACCGACGGGGATCGGGGAGACCCAGTACTTC
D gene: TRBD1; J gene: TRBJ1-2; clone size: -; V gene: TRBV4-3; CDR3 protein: CASSQDTGTGAGYTF; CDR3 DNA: TGCGCCAGCAGCCAAGATACCGGGACAGGGGCTGGCTACACCTTC
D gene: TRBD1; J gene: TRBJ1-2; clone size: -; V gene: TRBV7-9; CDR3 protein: CASGSGQDYGYTF; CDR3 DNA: TGTGCCAGCGGTTCAGGACAGGACTATGGCTACACCTTC
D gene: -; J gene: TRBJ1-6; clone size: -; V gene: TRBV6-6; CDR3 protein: CASSYLGTGDNSPLHF; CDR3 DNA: TGTGCCAGCAGCTACTTAGGGACTGGGGATAATTCACCCCTCCACTTT
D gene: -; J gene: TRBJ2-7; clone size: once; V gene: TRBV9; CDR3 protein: CASSAFGTPNYEQYF; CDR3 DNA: TGTGCCAGCAGCGCGTTCGGGACACCAAACTACGAGCAGTACTTC
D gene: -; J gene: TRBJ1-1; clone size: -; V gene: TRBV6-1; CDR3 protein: CASSEVRGRAFF; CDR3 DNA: TGTGCCAGCAGTGAAGTGCGGGGCCGAGCTTTCTTT
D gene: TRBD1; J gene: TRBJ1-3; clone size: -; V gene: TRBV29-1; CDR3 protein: CSVRRTGAGNTIYF; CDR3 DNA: TGCAGCGTTCGGAGGACAGGGGCTGGAAACACCATATATTTT
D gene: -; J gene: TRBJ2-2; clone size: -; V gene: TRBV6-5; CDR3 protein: CASRTTVNTGELFF; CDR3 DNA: TGTGCCAGCAGGACGACTGTGAACACCGGGGAGCTGTTTTTT